This TCR beta chain appears in the sequencing data of a study of blood T cell repertoires in COVID-19. Study background: Samples representing acute and convalescent COVID-19 were sourced from the United States, Italy and Spain. PBMCs, B-cell-depleted T cells, or T cells were the source of the cDNA or gDNA that made up the material.

The CDR3 runs to 13 residues. V was pared by 4 bases and J by 9 bases, with 6 bases of the junction left unmatched. As originally analysed: From reference gene primer amplification, estimates of nucleated cell counts were derived. TCRdb's copy holds only in-frame clones and misses some; the assay was immunoSEQ multiplex PCR. Clone size and the V and J calls come from that table; the DNA yielded D and trimming. This table holds some 190,000 clones, 84% found once. Material: peripheral blood. The TCR originated in a woman older than 75 with COVID-19, enrolled during active disease. V and J are TRBV12-3 or TRBV12-4 and TRBJ2-1; 7 nucleotides align to TRBD2. The CDR3 loop reads CASSSGGGGEQFF. The CDR3 DNA reads TGTGCCAGCAGTTCTGGCGGGGGTGGTGAGCAGTTCTTC.